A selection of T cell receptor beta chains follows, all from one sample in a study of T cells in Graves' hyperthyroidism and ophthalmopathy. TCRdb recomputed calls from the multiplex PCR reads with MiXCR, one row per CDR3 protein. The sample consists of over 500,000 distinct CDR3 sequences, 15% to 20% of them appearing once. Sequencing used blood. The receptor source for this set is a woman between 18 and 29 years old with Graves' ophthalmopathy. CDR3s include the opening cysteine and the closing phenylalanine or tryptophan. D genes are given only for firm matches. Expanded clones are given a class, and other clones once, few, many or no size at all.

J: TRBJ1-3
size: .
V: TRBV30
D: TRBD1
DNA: TGTGCCTGCCTAGACAGGGCCTCTGGAAACACCATATATTTT
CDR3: CACLDRASGNTIYF

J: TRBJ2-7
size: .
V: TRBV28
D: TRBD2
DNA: TGTGCCAGCAGTTTACCTAGCGGGAGCTCCTTAACCTACGAGCAGTACTTC
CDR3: CASSLPSGSSLTYEQYF

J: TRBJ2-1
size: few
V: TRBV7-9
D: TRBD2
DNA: TGTGCCAGCAGCTACTCTTTACGACTAGCGGGAGGTAGGCTTGAGCAGTTCTTC
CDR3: CASSYSLRLAGGRLEQFF

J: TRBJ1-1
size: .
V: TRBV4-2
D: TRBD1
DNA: TGTGCCAGCAGCCAATCCGGGACAGCACAAGCTTTCTTT
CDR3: CASSQSGTAQAFF

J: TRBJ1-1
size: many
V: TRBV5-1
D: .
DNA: TGCGCCAGTAAACAGGCGCGCGGGAACACTGAAGCTTTCTTT
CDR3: CASKQARGNTEAFF

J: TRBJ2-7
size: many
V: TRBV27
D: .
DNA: TGTGCCAGCAGTCGCGGGCCCGGATTTAACGAGCAGTACTTC
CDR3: CASSRGPGFNEQYF

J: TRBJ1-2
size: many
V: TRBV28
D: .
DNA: TGTGCCAGCACATTGGGGGGGGCGTATGGCTACACCTTC
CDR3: CASTLGGAYGYTF

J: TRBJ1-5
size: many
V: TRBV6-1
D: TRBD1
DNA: TGTGCCAGCAGAGGACAGGGGGGCAATCAGCCCCAGCATTTT
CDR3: CASRGQGGNQPQHF

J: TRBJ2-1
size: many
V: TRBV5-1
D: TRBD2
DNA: TGCGCCAGCAGCTTGCGCGGGCTAGCGGGGGCCCGGAATGAGCAGTTCTTC
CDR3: CASSLRGLAGARNEQFF

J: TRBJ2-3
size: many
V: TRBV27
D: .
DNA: TGTGCCAGCAGCCTCGTGGGAGGCGCAGATACGCAGTATTTT
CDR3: CASSLVGGADTQYF

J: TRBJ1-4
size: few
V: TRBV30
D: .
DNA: TGTGCCTGGAGTCCGGCGGGAACGACTAATGAAAAACTGTTTTTT
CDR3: CAWSPAGTTNEKLFF

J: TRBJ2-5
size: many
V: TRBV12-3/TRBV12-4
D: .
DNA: TGTGCCAGCAGTTCACTGACAGGAGAGACCCAGTACTTC
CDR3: CASSSLTGETQYF

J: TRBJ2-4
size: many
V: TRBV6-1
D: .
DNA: TGTGCCAGCAGTGAAGTCACCAGGGGCGCCTCGGACATTCAGTACTTC
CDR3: CASSEVTRGASDIQYF

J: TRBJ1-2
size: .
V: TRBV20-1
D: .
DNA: TGCAGTGCCCCGAACATTCAGCTTATACTTAACTATGGCTACACCTTC
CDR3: CSAPNIQLILNYGYTF

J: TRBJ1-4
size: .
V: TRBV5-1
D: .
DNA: TGCGCCAGCAGCCCCGGAGGTCGAACATTAGATTATGAAAAACTGTTTTTT
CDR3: CASSPGGRTLDYEKLFF

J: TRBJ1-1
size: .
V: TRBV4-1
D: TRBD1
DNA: TGCGCCAGCAGCCAAGAATGGGACAGTTCGGCCACTGAAGCTTTCTTT
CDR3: CASSQEWDSSATEAFF

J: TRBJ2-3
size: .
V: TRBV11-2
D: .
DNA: TGTGCCAGCAGCGTAGGTCGGAGCACAGATACGCAGTATTTT
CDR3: CASSVGRSTDTQYF

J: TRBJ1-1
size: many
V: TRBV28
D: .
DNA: TGTGCCAGCAGTTTCGGGTGGGGGGACACTGCTTTCTTT
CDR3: CASSFGWGDTAFF

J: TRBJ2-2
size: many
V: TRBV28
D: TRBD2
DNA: TGTGCCAGCAGTTTATGGACTAGCGGGGACACCGGGGAGCTGTTTTTT
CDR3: CASSLWTSGDTGELFF

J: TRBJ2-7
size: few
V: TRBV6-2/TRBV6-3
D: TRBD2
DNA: TGTGCCAGCAGTGGCTATCTTAGCGGGGCTAGCTACGAGCAGTACTTC
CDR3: CASSGYLSGASYEQYF

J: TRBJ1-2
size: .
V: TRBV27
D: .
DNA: TGTGCCAGCAGTTTACCAGCCGCGCATCTGTACCTTTCCACCTTC
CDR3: CASSLPAAHLYLSTF

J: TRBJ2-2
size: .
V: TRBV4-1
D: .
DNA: TGCGCCAGCAGCCTGGGGGGGGGGCTGTTAACCGGGGAGCTGTTTTTT
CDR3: CASSLGGGLLTGELFF

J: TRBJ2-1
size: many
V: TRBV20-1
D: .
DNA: TGCAGTGCTGGGAAAGTGGGGGACATACAGTTCTTC
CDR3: CSAGKVGDIQFF

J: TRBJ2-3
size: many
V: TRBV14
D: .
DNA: TGTGCCAGCAGCCAAACGGGACCAGATACGCAGTATTTT
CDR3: CASSQTGPDTQYF

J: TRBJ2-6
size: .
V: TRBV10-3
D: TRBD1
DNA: TGTGCCATCAGTGCGGGACAGGGGAGGAGTACTGGGGCCAACGTCCTGACTTTC
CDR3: CAISAGQGRSTGANVLTF

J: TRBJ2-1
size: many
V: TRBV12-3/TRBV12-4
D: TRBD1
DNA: TGTGCCAGCACTCCCCGGGACAGGTCAAACAATGAGCAGTTCTTC
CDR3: CASTPRDRSNNEQFF

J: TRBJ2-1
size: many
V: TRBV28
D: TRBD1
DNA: TGTGCCAGCAGTTCGGACAGGGGCGCTAGCTCCTACAATGAGCAGTTCTTC
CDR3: CASSSDRGASSYNEQFF

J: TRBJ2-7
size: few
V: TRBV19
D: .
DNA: TGTGCCAGTAGCCCTAAAGGGTCACTCTCCTACGAGCAGTACTTC
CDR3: CASSPKGSLSYEQYF

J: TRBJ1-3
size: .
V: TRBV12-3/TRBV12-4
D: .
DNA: TGTGCCAGCAGTTTTGGAGGGAATAGGCGAAACACCATATATTTT
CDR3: CASSFGGNRRNTIYF

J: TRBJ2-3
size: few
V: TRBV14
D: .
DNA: TGTGCCAGCAGCCAAGATTGGGGGGAGGGCACAGATACGCAGTATTTT
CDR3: CASSQDWGEGTDTQYF

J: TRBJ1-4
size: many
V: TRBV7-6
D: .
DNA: TGTGCCAGCAGCTTACACTCGGGGCCGCCTAATGAAAAACTGTTTTTT
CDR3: CASSLHSGPPNEKLFF

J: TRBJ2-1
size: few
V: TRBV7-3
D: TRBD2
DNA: TGTGCCAGCAGCCCCCTCGGGGGTGGACTAGCGGGAGATGGTTACAATGAGCAGTTCTTC
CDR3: CASSPLGGGLAGDGYNEQFF

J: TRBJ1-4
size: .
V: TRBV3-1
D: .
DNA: TGTGCCAGCAGCCGGGCAGGGAGCATTGAAAAACTGTTTTTT
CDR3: CASSRAGSIEKLFF

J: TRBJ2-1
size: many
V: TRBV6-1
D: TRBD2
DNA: TGTGCCAGCAGTGGGACTAGCGGGAGTAGTAATGAGCAGTTCTTC
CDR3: CASSGTSGSSNEQFF

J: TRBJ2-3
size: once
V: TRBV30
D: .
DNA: TGTGCCTGGAGCCAGGCCACTAGCACAGATACGCAGTATTTT
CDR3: CAWSQATSTDTQYF

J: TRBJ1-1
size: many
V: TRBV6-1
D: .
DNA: TGTGCCAGCAGTCAACAGGGTATTGAAGCTTTCTTT
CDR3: CASSQQGIEAFF

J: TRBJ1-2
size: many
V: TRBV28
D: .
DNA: TGTGCCAGCAGGGGAAAGTACTATGGCTACACCTTC
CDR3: CASRGKYYGYTF

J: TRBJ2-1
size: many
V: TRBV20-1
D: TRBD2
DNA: TGCAGTGCTAGACCGACTAGCGGGAGGGGTAATGAGCAGTTCTTC
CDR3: CSARPTSGRGNEQFF

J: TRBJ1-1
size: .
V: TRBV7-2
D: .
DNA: TGTGCCAGCAGCCGCCTACAGGTACAGACTGAAGCTTTCTTT
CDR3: CASSRLQVQTEAFF

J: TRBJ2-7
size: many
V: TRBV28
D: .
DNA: TGTGCCAGCAGTTTGTCTACACCCTACGAGCAGTACTTC
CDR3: CASSLSTPYEQYF

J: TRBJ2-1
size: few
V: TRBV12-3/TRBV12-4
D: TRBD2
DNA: TGTGCCGGCAGTCTACGGGGGGTTGAGGGATTGGACAATGAGCAGTTCTTC
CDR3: CAGSLRGVEGLDNEQFF

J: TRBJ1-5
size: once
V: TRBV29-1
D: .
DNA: TGCAGCGTCACTACCCAGATCGATCAGCCCCAGCATTTT
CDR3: CSVTTQIDQPQHF

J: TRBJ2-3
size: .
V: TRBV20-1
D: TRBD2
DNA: TGCAGTGCTAGGGTTCAAGCGGGACCCACAGATACGCAGTATTTT
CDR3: CSARVQAGPTDTQYF

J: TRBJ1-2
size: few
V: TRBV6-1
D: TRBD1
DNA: TGTGCCAGCAGTGAAGGGACAGGGGAATATGGCTACACCTTC
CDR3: CASSEGTGEYGYTF

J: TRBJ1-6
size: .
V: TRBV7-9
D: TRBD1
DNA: TGTGCCAGCAGCTTAGTTTTACAGGGGCCTAATTCACCCCTCCACTTT
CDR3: CASSLVLQGPNSPLHF